A single sample gave rise to the 26 T cell receptor beta chains below, sequenced in a study of radiotherapy plus CTLA-4 blockade in lung cancer. The data were produced by immunoSEQ multiplex PCR, yet TCRdb's version contains in-frame clones alone and is incomplete. The sample includes roughly 90,000 clones, less than 80% seen only once; the top ten take over 12%. Source: peripheral blood, taken from a patient treated with radiotherapy plus ipilimumab. Every receptor here comes from a human donor with non-small cell lung cancer that progressed on radiotherapy plus ipilimumab.

This clone was counted a few times. The rearrangement uses TRBV4-1 and TRBJ1-2; perhaps TRBD1 as D (6 bases). With 0 bases removed from V and 7 bases from J, the gap between germline ends came to 15 bases. CDR1 is MGHRA and CDR2 is YSYEKL in the germline V gene. This CDR3 contains 15 residues. The CDR3 protein is CASSQDFGGGGGYTF. CDR3 coding DNA: TGCGCCAGCAGCCAAGATTTCGGAGGGGGTGGTGGCTACACCTTC.

This chain connects TRBV27 to TRBJ1-4, with D hard to call. The CDR3 totals 16 residues. Germline CDR1 reads MNHEY; CDR2 reads SMNVEV (reference sequence). V lost 4 bases and J lost 7, with 19 bases in between. The CDR3 is CASSSYLGPFTEKLFF. The CDR3 DNA is TGTGCCAGCAGTTCATACCTAGGCCCCTTTACTGAAAAACTGTTTTTT.

The rearrangement joins TRBV6-5 to TRBJ1-4; TRBD1 matches at 9 bases. J was trimmed by 7 bases and V by 5 bases; bases with no gene match: 5. The CDR3 runs 14 residues. CDR1 is MNHEY and CDR2 is SVGAGI in the germline V gene. CDR3 sequence: CASSGDREGEKLFF. DNA of the CDR3: TGTGCCAGCAGTGGGGACAGGGAGGGTGAAAAACTGTTTTTT.

In this sample, this clone turned up a few times. The chain joins TRBV7-9 to TRBJ1-4, with 9 bases lining up with TRBD1. V lost 4 bases to trimming and J lost 7 bases; unmatched junction nucleotides: 13. The CDR3 consists of 17 residues. Germline lookup yields CDR1 SEHNR and CDR2 FQNEAQ (reference sequence). In DNA, the CDR3 is TGTGCCAGCAGCTCTAACCCACAGGGGGCCCCCATTGAAAAACTGTTTTTT. Residues: CASSSNPQGAPIEKLFF.

A few counts support this clone. The J gene is TRBJ2-7, the V gene TRBV5-8, with D uncertain. CDR1 and CDR2 (germline): SGHTS, YDEGEE. There are 14 residues in the CDR3. V was clipped by 0 bases and J by 3 bases, with 10 bases between them. The CDR3 nucleotides are TGTGCCAGCAGCTTGGGGACGGCCCTCTACGAGCAGTACTTC. This translates into CASSLGTALYEQYF.

The rearrangement uses TRBV10-3 and TRBJ1-1; D is undetermined. V was shortened by 0 bases and J by 1 base, with 6 bases between the two germline ends. The CDR3 has 14 residues. Germline CDR1 is ENHRY and CDR2 is SYGVKD. As DNA, the CDR3 is TGTGCCATCAGTGAGTCAGGCCCGAACACTGAAGCTTTCTTT. As protein: CAISESGPNTEAFF.

The V and J genes are TRBV15 and TRBJ2-7, with D possibly TRBD2 on 5 matching bases. Trimming took 1 base from V and 4 from J, leaving 11 bases between them. CDR3 length equals 14 residues. The germline V gene encodes CDR1 LNHNV and CDR2 YYDKDF (reference sequence). This chain's CDR3 is CATSRGRSAYEQYF. The CDR3 nucleotides are TGTGCCACCAGCAGAGGGAGGAGCGCGTACGAGCAGTACTTC. Full variable domain (missing parts from reference TRBV15 and TRBJ2-7): DAMVIQNPRYQVTQFGKPVTLSCSQTLNHNVMYWYQQKSSQAPKLLFHYYDKDFNNEADTPDNFQSRRPNTSFCFLDIRSPGLGDTAMYLCATSRGRSAYEQYFGPGTRLTVT.

In its sample, this clone was seen a few times. An end of the junction does not agree with germline; a read error may underlie this. This chain joins TRBV7-7 and TRBJ2-1, with no clear D. This CDR3 comprises 15 residues. Germline loops: CDR1 SSHAT, CDR2 FNYEAQ (reference sequence). The CDR3 reads CASSPASSPYNEQFF. In nucleotides, the CDR3 is TGTGCTAGCAGCCCTGCATCAAGTCCCTACAATGAGCAGTTCTTC. Full variable domain (rest looked up from reference TRBV7-7 and TRBJ2-1): GAGVSQSPRYKVTKRGQDVTLRCDPISSHATLYWYQQALGQGPEFLTYFNYEAQPDKSGLPSDRFSAERPEGSISTLTIQRTEQRDSAMYRCASSPASSPYNEQFFGPGTRLTVL.

This chain links TRBV2 with TRBJ1-1; D is uncertain. Germline CDR1 is SNHLY and CDR2 is FYNNEI. Trimming pared 2 bases from V and 4 bases from J, leaving 5 bases between. CDR3 length equals 12 residues. As DNA, the CDR3 is TGTGCCAGCAGTGAATACGGCACTGAAGCTTTCTTT. Protein sequence: CASSEYGTEAFF.

This clone was observed many times. This rearrangement joins TRBV5-6 to TRBJ2-7; D is perhaps TRBD1 (6 bases). The CDR3 extends over 15 amino acids. The V gene's germline CDR1 is SGHDT and CDR2 YYEEEE. V was cut by 6 bases and J by 7 bases, with 23 bases left in between. The CDR3 loop is CASILAGNREGEQYF. In nucleotides, the CDR3 is TGTGCCAGCATCCTTGCCGGGAACAGGGAAGGGGAGCAGTACTTC.

V and J are TRBV2 and TRBJ1-6; 7 bases agree with TRBD1. The germline CDR1 and CDR2 sequences are SNHLY and FYNNEI. The length of the CDR3 is 16 residues. V shed 5 bases and J 7 bases; nucleotides not matched to a gene: 11. The CDR3 DNA sequence: TGTGCCAGCAGTTATCTAGTACAGGGGAGCAATTCACCCCTCCACTTT. Protein sequence: CASSYLVQGSNSPLHF. Full variable domain (outside the CDR3, taken from reference TRBV2 and TRBJ1-6): EPEVTQTPSHQVTQMGQEVILRCVPISNHLYFYWYRQILGQKVEFLVSFYNNEISEKSEIFDDQFSVERPDGSNFTLKIRSTKLEDSAMYFCASSYLVQGSNSPLHFGNGTRLTVT.

The gene calls are TRBV9 and TRBJ1-3, with D perhaps matching TRBD1 (5 bases). The CDR3 loop spans 15 amino acids. The ends were cut back, 2 bases at V and 0 bases at J, with 9 bases in the middle. Germline V lookup: CDR1 SGDLS, CDR2 YYNGEE. This CDR3 reads CASSVGGGSGNTIYF. In DNA form, the CDR3 reads TGTGCCAGCAGCGTCGGGGGTGGCTCTGGAAACACCATATATTTT.

This sequence joins TRBV5-1 and TRBJ1-1; D is ambiguous. Per germline, CDR1 SGHRS and CDR2 YFSETQ. V lost 4 bases to trimming and J lost 1 base, with 11 bases between them. This CDR3 is 14 amino acids long. This CDR3 is CASSHPGKNTEAFF. Written as DNA, the CDR3 is TGCGCCAGCAGCCACCCCGGGAAGAACACTGAAGCTTTCTTT.

The chain couples TRBV5-8 to TRBJ1-6; a weak D match, TRBD1 (5 bases). CDR3 length: 14 residues. From germline, CDR1 is SGHTS and CDR2 YDEGEE. V lost 1 base and J 9 bases, leaving 11 bases between the germline ends. As DNA, the CDR3 is TGTGCCAGCAGCTTGTCTGGGGGAATTTCACCCCTCCACTTT. Its protein is CASSLSGGISPLHF.

The V gene is TRBV7-9, the J gene TRBJ2-7, with D perhaps TRBD1 (5 bases). Germline V CDR1 and CDR2: SEHNR, FQNEAQ (reference sequence). The ends were cut back, 3 bases at V and 7 bases at J, with 7 bases in the middle. CDR3 length: 11 amino acids. The CDR3: CASSFRTEQYF. CDR3 coding DNA: TGTGCCAGCAGCTTTCGGACAGAGCAGTACTTC.

Here the CDR3 DNA reads TGCGCCAGCAGCGATTCCACAAACTCCGGGGATACGCAGTATTTT. Residues: CASSDSTNSGDTQYF. This sequence joins TRBV10-2 and TRBJ2-3, with D uncertain. Germline CDR1 WSHSY, CDR2 SAAADI. With 6 bases removed from V and 6 bases from J, the gap between germline ends came to 19 bases. CDR3 size: 15 residues.

V gene TRBV6-1 combines with J gene TRBJ2-6, with a tentative D call TRBD2 (6 bases). This CDR3 region has 18 residues. V lost 4 bases and J 0 bases, leaving 16 bases between the germline ends. CDR1 and CDR2 from the germline V gene are MNHNS and SASEGT. CDR3 in DNA: TGTGCCAGCAGTGGGGCCTCCGGGAGCCTCTCTGGGGCCAACGTCCTGACTTTC. Translated, it gives CASSGASGSLSGANVLTF.

The V gene is TRBV19, the J gene TRBJ1-1; 9 bases agree with TRBD1. There are 13 residues in the CDR3. With 9 bases clipped from V and 4 bases from J, the junction kept 6 bases outside the gene matches. Germline CDR1 reads LNHDA; CDR2 reads SQIVND (reference sequence). CDR3 region: CASRDRASTEAFF. CDR3 in DNA: TGTGCCAGCCGGGACAGGGCGAGCACTGAAGCTTTCTTT.

The chain is built from TRBV2 and TRBJ2-3; no firm D call. This CDR3 has 14 amino acids. V lost 4 bases to trimming and J lost 0 bases, with 8 bases between them. Germline lookup yields CDR1 SNHLY and CDR2 FYNNEI. CDR3 sequence: CASSVALSTDTQYF. CDR3 nucleotides: TGTGCCAGCAGTGTGGCGTTGAGCACAGATACGCAGTATTTT.

Concerning this clone itself: This sample includes further DNA sequences coding for the same CDR3. V gene TRBV4-1 combines with J gene TRBJ1-2; no clear D gene. Trimming pared 1 base from V and 7 bases from J, leaving 10 bases between. The CDR3 sequence is 13 residues long. Germline CDR1 is MGHRA and CDR2 is YSYEKL. The CDR3 here is CASSQVAGSGYTF. CDR3 nucleotide sequence: TGCGCCAGCAGCCAAGTCGCGGGTAGTGGCTACACCTTC.

The chain has TRBV6-6 and TRBJ2-7; no clear D. CDR1 is MNHNY and CDR2 is SVGAGI in the germline V gene (reference sequence). The CDR3 has 15 residues. V was clipped by 6 bases and J by 0 bases, with 15 bases between them. The CDR3 nucleotides read TGTGCCAGCAGCAGCCTCCTCTCGGACTCCTACGAGCAGTACTTC. Translating it yields CASSSLLSDSYEQYF.

The chain combines TRBV19 with TRBJ2-1, with D unclear. The CDR3 spans 16 residues. Looked up from germline, CDR1 is LNHDA and CDR2 is SQIVND (reference sequence). V was clipped by 5 bases and J by 2 bases, with 16 bases between them. The CDR3 loop reads CASSSSTAQAYNEQFF. As DNA, the CDR3 is TGTGCCAGTAGTTCTTCGACGGCCCAGGCCTACAATGAGCAGTTCTTC.

This clone was detected a few times. The chain employs TRBV6-5 and TRBJ1-1, with 7 bases identical to TRBD1. The CDR3 is made up of 12 amino acids. Germline-derived CDR1 and CDR2 are MNHEY and SVGAGI. With V trimmed by 8 bases and J by 1 base, 1 base remained unmatched. The CDR3 region is CASGTENTEAFF. CDR3 DNA sequence: TGTGCCAGCGGGACAGAGAACACTGAAGCTTTCTTT.

This clone was counted only a few times. This chain uses TRBV19 with TRBJ2-6; either TRBD1 or TRBD2 may supply D (5 bases each). Trimming removed 2 bases at V and 4 bases at J, with 9 bases between. This CDR3 contains 15 residues. Germline CDR1 is LNHDA and CDR2 is SQIVND (reference sequence). In DNA, the CDR3 is TGTGCCAGTAGTATATCGGGGCGAGGGGCCAACGTCCTGACTTTC. It encodes CASSISGRGANVLTF.

This chain joins TRBV11-2 and TRBJ2-7; the D is unclear. Germline V gene data show CDR1 as SGHAT and CDR2 as FQNNGV. V was pared by 1 base and J by 5 bases, with 3 bases between. The CDR3 has 11 residues. The CDR3 sequence: CASSLGHEQYF. The CDR3 region has the DNA TGTGCCAGCAGCTTAGGCCACGAGCAGTACTTC.

This clone was seen a few times. V and J are TRBV28 and TRBJ2-2; D gene unclear. V was trimmed by 2 bases and J by 1 base, leaving 8 bases between them. The CDR3 consists of 15 residues. The germline V gene has CDR1 MDHEN and CDR2 SYDVKM. CDR3 in amino acids: CASSLDRLNTGELFF. In DNA form, the CDR3 reads TGTGCCAGCAGTTTAGACCGGCTGAACACCGGGGAGCTGTTTTTT.